This T cell receptor beta chain was retrieved from a study of blood T cell repertoires in COVID-19. The overall study: Acute and convalescent COVID-19 samples came from the United States, Italy and Spain.

Method: immunoSEQ multiplex PCR; TCRdb's copy keeps in-frame clones and lacks some. The sample contains around 360,000 clones, around 87% of which appear only once. The sample consisted of PBMCs or T cells enriched from blood (not recorded which). This sequence was found in a man in his forties or fifties in a cohort exposed to, infected with or recovered from COVID-19 (not recorded which).

Written as DNA, the CDR3 is TGTGCCGCTACGGGCGAGGGGGTCGGTCAGCCCCAGCATTTT. Its translation is CAATGEGVGQPQHF. The V call is TRBV19, the J call TRBJ1-5; maybe TRBD1 (6 bases). The CDR3 has 14 residues. With 11 bases removed from V and 6 bases from J, the gap between germline ends came to 20 bases. Germline assignment: CDR1 LNHDA and CDR2 SQIVND (reference sequence).